What follows are 4 T cell receptor beta chains derived from one specimen sequenced in a study of human T cells and chemical hapten exposure. It was unfractionated whole blood from which total RNA was extracted. TCRdb re-derived calls from the 5' RACE reads in MiXCR, one entry per CDR3 protein. The sample lists about 80,000 distinct CDR3 sequences, roughly 15% occurring once. Source of these receptors: a female donor in good health.

This clonotype was observed a handful of times. The J gene is TRBJ1-3, the V gene TRBV10-3; D gene unclear. The CDR3 spans 17 residues. With 5 bases removed from V and 0 bases from J, the gap between germline ends came to 17 bases. Germline assignment: CDR1 ENHRY and CDR2 SYGVKD. The CDR3 DNA sequence: TGTGCCATCAGTCCCCAGGTACCTATGATCTCTGGAAACACCATATATTTT. Protein sequence: CAISPQVPMISGNTIYF.

This rearrangement joins TRBV6-1 to TRBJ1-2, with D possibly being TRBD1 (5 bases). This CDR3 has 13 amino acids. The V end was cut by 0 bases, the J end by 8 bases, with 10 bases between. From germline, CDR1 is MNHNS and CDR2 SASEGT. The CDR3 sequence: CASSEATASGYTF. In nucleotides, the CDR3 is TGTGCCAGCAGTGAAGCGACAGCTAGCGGCTACACCTTC.

The J gene is TRBJ2-3, the V gene TRBV14; D is possibly TRBD1 (6 bases). The CDR3 has 15 amino acids. CDR1 is SGHDN and CDR2 is FVKESK in the germline V gene. With 3 bases removed from V and 1 base from J, the gap between germline ends came to 11 bases. The CDR3 here is CASSQQGHRTDTQYF. The CDR3 DNA reads TGTGCCAGCAGCCAGCAGGGACACCGCACAGATACGCAGTATTTT.

This clonotype was counted a few times. The V gene is TRBV6-1, the J gene TRBJ2-3, with TRBD2 matching 8 bases. Trimming took 11 bases from V and 4 from J; bases not matched to a gene: 2. Germline loops: CDR1 MNHNS, CDR2 SASEGT. The CDR3 covers 11 residues. CDR3 region: CAGREADTQYF. The CDR3 DNA is TGTGCCGGGCGGGAGGCAGATACGCAGTATTTT.